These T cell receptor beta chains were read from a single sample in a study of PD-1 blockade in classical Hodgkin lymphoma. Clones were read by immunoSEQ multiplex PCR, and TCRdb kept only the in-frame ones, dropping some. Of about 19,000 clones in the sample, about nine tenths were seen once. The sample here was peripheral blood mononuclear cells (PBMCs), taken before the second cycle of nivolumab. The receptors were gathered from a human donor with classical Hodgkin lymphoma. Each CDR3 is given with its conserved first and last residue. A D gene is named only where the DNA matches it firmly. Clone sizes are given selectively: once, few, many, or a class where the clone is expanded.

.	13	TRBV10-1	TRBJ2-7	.	CASSESFSYEQYF	TGCGCCAGCAGTGAGTCGTTTTCCTACGAGCAGTACTTC
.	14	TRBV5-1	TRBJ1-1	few	CASSTGTANTEAFF	TGCGCCAGCAGCACCGGGACGGCGAACACTGAAGCTTTCTTT
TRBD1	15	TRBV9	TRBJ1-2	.	CASSGVRDRGPGYTF	TGTGCCAGCAGCGGCGTCCGGGACAGGGGGCCGGGCTACACCTTC
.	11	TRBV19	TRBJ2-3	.	CASREDGSQYF	TGTGCCAGTAGAGAGGATGGTTCGCAGTATTTT
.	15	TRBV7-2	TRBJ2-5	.	CASSLVRGPQETQYF	TGTGCCAGCAGCTTAGTCCGGGGGCCCCAAGAGACCCAGTACTTC
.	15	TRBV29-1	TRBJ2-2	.	CSVRPADPNTGELFF	TGCAGCGTTCGGCCCGCAGACCCGAACACCGGGGAGCTGTTTTTT
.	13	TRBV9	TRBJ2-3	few	CASSPDSTDTQYF	TGTGCCAGCAGCCCCGACTCCACAGATACGCAGTATTTT
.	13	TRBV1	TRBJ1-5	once	CTTEDRAHQPQHF	TGCACCACGGAGGACAGGGCCCATCAGCCCCAGCATTTT
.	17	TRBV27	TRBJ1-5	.	CASTHNHRVFCVKPQHF	TGTGCCAGCACCCATAACCACAGGGTTTTTTGTGTGAAGCCCCAGCATTTT
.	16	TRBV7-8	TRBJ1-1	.	CASSLVTIGSPTEAFF	TGTGCCAGCAGCTTAGTCACCATTGGGAGCCCCACTGAAGCTTTCTTT
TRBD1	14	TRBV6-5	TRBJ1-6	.	CASSQGQGGPPLHF	TGTGCCAGCAGCCAGGGACAGGGTGGGCCACCCCTCCACTTT
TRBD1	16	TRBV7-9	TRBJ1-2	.	CASSLRQGIRGYGYTF	TGTGCCAGCAGCTTAAGACAGGGCATCAGAGGCTATGGCTACACCTTC
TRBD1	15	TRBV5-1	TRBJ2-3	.	CASSPTGIVSDTQYF	TGCGCCAGCAGCCCGACAGGGATCGTCTCAGATACGCAGTATTTT
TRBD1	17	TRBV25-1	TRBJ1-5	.	CASSDPGQKSSNQPQHF	TGTGCCAGCAGTGACCCGGGACAGAAGTCTAGCAATCAGCCCCAGCATTTT
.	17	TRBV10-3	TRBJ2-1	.	CAISESEPRECYNEQFF	TGTGCCATCAGTGAGTCCGAACCCAGGGAATGCTACAATGAGCAGTTCTTC
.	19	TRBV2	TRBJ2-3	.	CASSAQGGFGVTSTDTQYF	TGTGCCAGCAGTGCACAGGGGGGGTTTGGGGTTACTAGCACAGATACGCAGTATTTT
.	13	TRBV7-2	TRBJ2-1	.	CASSLAGTNEQFF	TGTGCCAGCAGCTTAGCGGGGACTAATGAGCAGTTCTTC
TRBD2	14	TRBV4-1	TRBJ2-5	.	CASSQVGGEETQYF	TGCGCCAGCAGCCAAGTGGGAGGGGAAGAGACCCAGTACTTC
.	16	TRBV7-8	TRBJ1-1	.	CASGRSPGTMNTEAFF	TGTGCCAGCGGCAGATCACCAGGGACCATGAACACTGAAGCTTTCTTT
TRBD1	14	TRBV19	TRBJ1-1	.	CASSQGQANTEAFF	TGTGCCAGTAGTCAGGGACAGGCGAACACTGAAGCTTTCTTT
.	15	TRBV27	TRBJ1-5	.	CASSISGASNQPQHF	TGTGCCAGCAGTATATCCGGAGCATCAAATCAGCCCCAGCATTTT
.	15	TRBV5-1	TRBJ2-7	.	CASSSDGQFSYEQYF	TGCGCCAGCAGCTCAGACGGACAGTTCTCCTACGAGCAGTACTTC
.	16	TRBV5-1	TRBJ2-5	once	CASSGGAGGLFETQYF	TGCGCCAGCAGCGGTGGAGCGGGTGGTTTGTTCGAGACCCAGTACTTC
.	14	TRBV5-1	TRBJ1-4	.	CASSLAGVGEKLFF	TGCGCCAGCAGCTTGGCAGGGGTGGGTGAAAAACTGTTTTTT
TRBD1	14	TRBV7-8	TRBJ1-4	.	CASSRDRGSEKLFF	TGTGCCAGCAGCCGTGACAGGGGTAGTGAAAAACTGTTTTTT
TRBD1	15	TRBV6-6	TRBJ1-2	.	CASSYDRALNYGYTF	TGTGCCAGCAGTTACGACAGGGCCCTTAACTATGGCTACACCTTC
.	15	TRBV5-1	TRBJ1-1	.	CASSLDSDLLTEAFF	TGCGCCAGCAGCTTGGACAGTGATCTCCTCACTGAAGCTTTCTTT
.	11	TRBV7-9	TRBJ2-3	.	CASSLADTQYF	TGTGCCAGCAGCTTAGCAGATACGCAGTATTTT
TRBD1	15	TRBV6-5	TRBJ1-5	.	CASSYGGQPGGPQHF	TGTGCCAGCAGTTACGGGGGACAGCCAGGCGGGCCCCAGCATTTT
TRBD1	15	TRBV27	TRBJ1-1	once	CASSLGQGPYTEAFF	TGTGCCAGCAGTTTGGGACAGGGGCCCTACACTGAAGCTTTCTTT
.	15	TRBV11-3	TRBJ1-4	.	CASSTSGQLNEKLFF	TGTGCCAGCAGCACGTCGGGGCAGCTTAATGAAAAACTGTTTTTT
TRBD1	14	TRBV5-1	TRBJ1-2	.	CASRAGTAPGGYTF	TGCGCCAGCAGGGCCGGGACAGCCCCGGGTGGCTACACCTTC
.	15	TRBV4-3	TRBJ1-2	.	CASSQEKGRGYGYTF	TGCGCCAGCAGCCAAGAAAAGGGCAGAGGCTATGGCTACACCTTC
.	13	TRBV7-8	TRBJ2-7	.	CASSADLKYEQYF	TGTGCCAGCAGCGCGGATCTTAAGTACGAGCAGTACTTC
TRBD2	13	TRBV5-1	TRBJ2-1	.	CASSKGLANEQFF	TGCGCCAGCAGCAAAGGACTAGCCAATGAGCAGTTCTTC
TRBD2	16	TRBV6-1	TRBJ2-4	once	CASSDSSGAHENIQYF	TGTGCCAGCAGTGATTCTAGCGGGGCTCATGAAAACATTCAGTACTTC
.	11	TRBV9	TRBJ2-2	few	CASSVGSRLFF	TGTGCCAGCAGCGTGGGTAGTCGGCTGTTTTTT
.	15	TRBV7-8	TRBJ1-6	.	CASSLGSGYNSPLHF	TGTGCCAGCAGCTTAGGGTCTGGATACAATTCACCCCTCCACTTT
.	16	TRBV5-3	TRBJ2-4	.	CARSPGGSRAKNIQYF	TGTGCCAGAAGCCCCGGTGGGAGTAGAGCCAAAAACATTCAGTACTTC
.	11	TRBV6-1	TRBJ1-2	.	CASSEEARGNF	TGTGCCAGCAGTGAAGAAGCACGGGGGAACTTC
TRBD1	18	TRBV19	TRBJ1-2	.	CASSKPGTGRAWNYGYTF	TGTGCCAGTAGCAAGCCCGGGACAGGGAGGGCCTGGAACTATGGCTACACCTTC
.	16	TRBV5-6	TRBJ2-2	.	CASSLRLNQATGELFF	TGTGCCAGCAGCTTGCGGCTGAACCAGGCCACCGGGGAGCTGTTTTTT
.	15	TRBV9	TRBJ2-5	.	CASSKVPGPQETQYF	TGTGCCAGCAGCAAAGTCCCCGGGCCCCAAGAGACCCAGTACTTC
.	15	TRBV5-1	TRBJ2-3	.	CASSEGSRGLDTQYF	TGCGCCAGCAGCGAGGGGTCCCGGGGGTTAGATACGCAGTATTTT
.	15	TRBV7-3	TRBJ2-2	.	CASSSLGAYTGELFF	TGTGCCAGCAGCTCGCTCGGGGCCTACACCGGGGAGCTGTTTTTT